Listed here are 21 T cell receptor beta chains from one sample, sequenced in a study of cytomegalovirus exposure and HLA in healthy donors. PCR was performed using 60 Vbeta and 13 Jbeta primers. Clones were read by immunoSEQ multiplex PCR, and TCRdb kept only the in-frame ones, dropping some. In the table there are tens of thousands of clones, approximately 88% of which are singletons. Sequenced input: PBMCs. Every receptor here comes from a man younger than 30 in good health and CMV-seronegative.

The chain is built from TRBV6-1 and TRBJ2-7; tentative D call: TRBD2 (5 bases). The CDR3 length is 15 residues. Germline V lookup: CDR1 MNHNS, CDR2 SASEGT. V gave up 4 bases and J gave up 2 bases, with 15 bases separating them. The chain's CDR3 is CASSGDGVRTYEQYF. In DNA form, the CDR3 reads TGTGCCAGCAGTGGAGACGGGGTTAGGACCTACGAGCAGTACTTC.

The J gene is TRBJ2-5, the V gene TRBV19, with D perhaps matching TRBD2 (5 bases). The germline V gene encodes CDR1 LNHDA and CDR2 SQIVND (reference sequence). This CDR3 region has 12 residues. Trimming shortened V by 0 bases and J by 9 bases, and 8 bases separated the two germline ends. CDR3 DNA sequence: TGTGCCAGTAGTATAGATCGGGATTCCCAGTACTTC. It codes for CASSIDRDSQYF.

This clone was detected only a few times. Here the CDR3 DNA reads TGCGCCAGCAGCGGGGGACAGGGGGGTTCAGACGAGCAGTACTTC. Its protein product is CASSGGQGGSDEQYF. This chain links TRBV5-1 with TRBJ2-7, with TRBD1 matching over 11 bases. Germline-derived CDR1 and CDR2 are SGHRS and YFSETQ. The CDR3 spans 15 residues. J was trimmed by 5 bases and V by 4 bases; bases with no gene match: 8.

The chain combines TRBV9 with TRBJ2-5; 10 bases line up with TRBD1. Germline CDR1 reads SGDLS; CDR2 reads YYNGEE. This CDR3 contains 16 residues. Unmatched junction bases numbered 10, after V lost 4 bases and J lost 4 bases. The CDR3 DNA reads as TGTGCCAGCAGCCCTACATCCGGGACAGGGGTAGAGACCCAGTACTTC. Translating gives CASSPTSGTGVETQYF.

This chain uses TRBV18 with TRBJ2-3, with D perhaps matching TRBD2 (6 bases). Trimming removed 3 bases from V and 0 bases from J, with 13 bases in between. The CDR3 is made up of 16 amino acids. CDR1 is KGHSH, CDR2 LQKENI, per germline. CDR3 sequence (DNA): TGTGCCAGCTCACCCACCGGGACTTCTAGCACAGATACGCAGTATTTT. Its protein product is CASSPTGTSSTDTQYF.

The chain combines TRBV6-5 with TRBJ2-1; D is possibly TRBD2 (5 bases). The V and J ends lost 6 bases and 12 bases respectively, with 18 bases between them. CDR3 length equals 13 residues. Germline values: CDR1 MNHEY, CDR2 SVGAGI. The CDR3 is CASRRKTTSGQFF. The CDR3 DNA follows: TGTGCCAGCAGGCGTAAGACTACTTCAGGGCAGTTCTTC.

The chain employs TRBV4-2 and TRBJ2-1, with TRBD1 matching over 12 bases. V gave up 5 bases and J gave up 6 bases; unmatched junction bases: 14. The CDR3 runs 18 residues. Germline CDR1 is LGHNA and CDR2 is YNFKEQ. CDR3 sequence: CASSYQTGTGGEANEQFF. In DNA form, the CDR3 reads TGTGCCAGCAGCTACCAAACCGGGACAGGGGGCGAGGCCAATGAGCAGTTCTTC.

The rearrangement links TRBV2 to TRBJ2-1; TRBD2 aligns across 9 bases. Germline-derived CDR1 and CDR2 are SNHLY and FYNNEI. With 4 bases clipped from V and 5 bases from J, the junction kept 6 bases outside the gene matches. The CDR3 has 15 amino acids. The CDR3 DNA reads TGTGCCAGCAGTGTGGGGACTAGCAACCACAATGAGCAGTTCTTC. Protein: CASSVGTSNHNEQFF.

V usage is TRBV28 and J usage is TRBJ1-1, with no clear D. V lost 2 bases and J 7 bases, leaving 8 bases between the germline ends. The V gene's germline CDR1 is MDHEN and CDR2 SYDVKM. The CDR3 totals 12 residues. CDR3 residues: CASSLQKIEAFF. DNA of the CDR3: TGTGCCAGCAGTTTACAGAAAATTGAAGCTTTCTTT.

This chain connects TRBV5-1 to TRBJ1-1, with 7 bases fitting TRBD1. The CDR3 is 15 residues long. Trimming took 4 bases from V and 1 from J; bases not matched to a gene: 7. CDR1 is SGHRS and CDR2 is YFSETQ in the germline V gene. CDR3 amino acids: CASSKSRQGNTEAFF. The CDR3 bases are TGCGCCAGCAGCAAGAGCCGACAGGGGAACACTGAAGCTTTCTTT.

This clone came up a few times. CDR3 nucleotides: TGTGCCAGCAGTTTAGGGGCCAGGGTCGGTGGCTACACCTTC. Protein sequence: CASSLGARVGGYTF. This rearrangement joins TRBV28 to TRBJ1-2; D is perhaps TRBD1 (5 bases). The CDR3 is made up of 14 amino acids. Trimming cost V 2 bases and J 7 bases, with 14 bases left between them. The germline gives CDR1 MDHEN, CDR2 SYDVKM.

Here the CDR3 DNA reads TGTGCCAGTAGTATAGAAGGAGGGGGCGACTATGGCTACACCTTC. It yields the protein CASSIEGGGDYGYTF. The rearrangement joins TRBV19 to TRBJ1-2, with 7 bases lining up with TRBD1. CDR3 size: 15 residues. V shed 0 bases, J shed 3 bases, and the junction held 4 bases outside the gene matches. Germline assignment: CDR1 LNHDA and CDR2 SQIVND (reference sequence).

The chain has TRBV2 and TRBJ2-7; 13 nucleotides line up with TRBD2. The CDR3 sequence is 15 residues long. J lost 0 bases, V lost 5 bases, and 1 base had no gene match. From germline, CDR1 is SNHLY and CDR2 FYNNEI. CDR3 sequence: CASSRTSGGSYEQYF. The CDR3 bases are TGTGCCAGCAGTAGGACTAGCGGGGGCTCCTACGAGCAGTACTTC. The full variable domain, with the rest looked up from reference TRBV2 and TRBJ2-7, is EPEVTQTPSHQVTQMGQEVILRCVPISNHLYFYWYRQILGQKVEFLVSFYNNEISEKSEIFDDQFSVERPDGSNFTLKIRSTKLEDSAMYFCASSRTSGGSYEQYFGPGTRLTVT.

This chain joins TRBV7-2 and TRBJ1-1; TRBD1 might be the D (6 bases). Germline CDR1 SGHTA, CDR2 FQGNSA. V was cut by 5 bases and J by 4 bases, with 17 bases left in between. The length of the CDR3 is 15 residues. The CDR3 spells CASSPRRRGFTEAFF. The CDR3 DNA is TGTGCCAGCAGCCCTCGGCGCAGGGGCTTCACTGAAGCTTTCTTT.

The table lists this clone with a few counts. The gene calls are TRBV4-2 and TRBJ2-3, with TRBD1 matching 8 bases. The V and J ends lost 1 base and 2 bases, in that order; junction bases with no gene match: 2. The CDR3 contains 15 residues. CDR1 and CDR2 from the germline V gene are LGHNA and YNFKEQ. Here the CDR3 reads CASSQGQGNTDTQYF. The DNA of the CDR3 is TGTGCCAGCAGCCAAGGACAGGGGAACACAGATACGCAGTATTTT.

The chain is built from TRBV5-1 and TRBJ1-2, with 9 bases matching TRBD1. V lost 3 bases to trimming and J lost 8 bases; unmatched junction nucleotides: 5. CDR1 and CDR2 from the germline V gene are SGHRS and YFSETQ. This CDR3 has 13 residues. In DNA, the CDR3 is TGCGCCAGCAGCTCCGGGACAGGGAACGGCTACACCTTC. Residues: CASSSGTGNGYTF.

The chain carries TRBV2 and TRBJ2-7; 9 bases match TRBD2. The CDR3 has 14 amino acids. The germline CDR1 and CDR2 sequences are SNHLY and FYNNEI. J gave up 5 bases and V 9 bases, and 11 bases lay outside the gene matches. The CDR3: CARGAGGPSNEQYF. DNA for the CDR3: TGTGCCAGGGGGGCGGGAGGGCCTAGCAACGAGCAGTACTTC.

The chain links TRBV18 to TRBJ2-4, with 9 positions matching TRBD2. The V and J ends lost 1 base and 0 bases, in that order; junction bases with no gene match: 4. CDR1 is KGHSH and CDR2 is LQKENI in the germline V gene. This CDR3 has 17 residues. The CDR3: CASSPLRTSEAKNIQYF. The DNA for the CDR3 is TGTGCCAGCTCACCACTGAGGACTAGCGAAGCCAAAAACATTCAGTACTTC.

The rearrangement joins TRBV15 to TRBJ2-2; 14 bases are shared with TRBD2. The V gene's germline CDR1 is LNHNV and CDR2 YYDKDF (reference sequence). With V trimmed by 1 base and J by 5 bases, 9 bases remained unmatched. The CDR3 runs 19 residues. CDR3 residues: CATSRARLAGGPGTGELFF. For the CDR3, the DNA is TGTGCCACCAGCAGAGCCCGACTAGCGGGAGGGCCTGGGACCGGGGAGCTGTTTTTT.

The chain has TRBV11-3 and TRBJ2-2, with TRBD1 matching 8 bases. Germline CDR1 SGHNT, CDR2 YENEEA. The length of the CDR3 is 17 residues. The V segment lost 1 base and the J segment 1 base; nucleotides outside the gene matches: 5. The CDR3 coding sequence is TGTGCCAGCAGCTTAGCTGCCGGGACAGGGAACACCGGGGAGCTGTTTTTT. Translating it yields CASSLAAGTGNTGELFF.

The table lists this clone with a few counts. This chain connects TRBV30 to TRBJ2-7, with 7 bases matching TRBD2. Trimming at V came to 5 bases and at J to 11 bases, leaving 9 bases not matched to a gene. There are 11 residues in the CDR3. Looked up from germline, CDR1 is GTSNPN and CDR2 is SVGIG (reference sequence). CDR3 amino acids: CAWGPREIEYF. The CDR3 DNA sequence: TGTGCCTGGGGACCGCGGGAGATTGAGTACTTC.